This TCR beta chain was obtained from a study of CD4 and CD8 cells across lung adenocarcinoma regions. The patients had localized lung adenocarcinoma, a non-small cell subtype. CDR1 and CDR2 (germline): MNHEY, SVGAGI. The CDR3 has 14 amino acids. V was pared by 4 bases and J by 0 bases, with 7 bases between. One entry per CDR3 protein results from TCRdb running MiXCR on the PCR reads. The sample lists about 7,300 distinct CDR3 sequences, under 60% occurring once. The source material was CD8+ T cells from the center of a lung tumor. The TCR sequence derives from a male donor with lung adenocarcinoma. The CD4 and CD8 labels of this study may be unreliable. This chain connects TRBV6-5 to TRBJ2-1; D is undetermined. The CDR3 is CASSLKNSYNEQFF. CDR3 DNA: TGTGCCAGCAGTTTAAAGAACTCCTACAATGAGCAGTTCTTC.